The next 25 T cell receptor beta chains were all read from a single sample in a study of Ad26.COV2.S vaccination and SARS-CoV-2 variants. Method: immunoSEQ multiplex PCR; TCRdb's copy keeps in-frame clones and lacks some. The sample consists of about 420,000 clones, approximately 90% of them appearing once. Treatment specified: around 19 received Ad26.COV2.S at low or high dose, single or two shots; five or six received placebo; per-sample allocation not given. Sampling was done on day 63 after the first vaccine or placebo injection. The sample here was peripheral blood, taken in a trial of Ad26.COV2.S vaccine versus placebo. These TCRs come from a person aged 18-60 years who received the Ad26.COV2.S COVID-19 vaccine or a placebo.

The V call is TRBV4-1, the J call TRBJ2-7, with 8 bases matching TRBD1. The V segment lost 4 bases and the J segment 4 bases; nucleotides outside the gene matches: 9. Germline lookup yields CDR1 MGHRA and CDR2 YSYEKL. The CDR3 contains 15 residues. The CDR3 region is CASSPQGAGFYEQYF. Here the CDR3 DNA reads TGCGCCAGCAGCCCGCAGGGGGCTGGGTTTTACGAGCAGTACTTC.

The gene calls are TRBV7-3 and TRBJ2-4; 9 bases are a match to TRBD1. The CDR3 is 14 residues long. V lost 4 bases to trimming and J lost 5 bases; unmatched junction nucleotides: 3. From germline, CDR1 is SGHTA and CDR2 FQGTGA. CDR3 in amino acids: CASSWGQGENIQYF. As DNA, the CDR3 is TGTGCCAGCAGCTGGGGACAGGGCGAAAACATTCAGTACTTC.

The CDR3 coding sequence is TGTGCCAGCGGAAGGGGGGCATGGGGCTACACCTTC. As protein: CASGRGAWGYTF. The chain combines TRBV28 with TRBJ1-2; perhaps TRBD1 as D (6 bases). CDR1 MDHEN and CDR2 SYDVKM come from the germline V gene. V was shortened by 8 bases and J by 8 bases, with 15 bases between the two germline ends. This CDR3 contains 12 residues.

The chain carries TRBV30 and TRBJ2-7, with a tentative D call TRBD2 (6 bases). Germline CDR1 reads GTSNPN; CDR2 reads SVGIG (reference sequence). Deletions cut 1 base from V and 4 bases from J, with 17 bases between. This CDR3 is built from 15 residues. The CDR3 spells CAWSGQGGPMYEQYF. The CDR3 nucleotides are TGTGCCTGGAGTGGTCAGGGAGGTCCAATGTACGAGCAGTACTTC.

Concerning this clone: Other nucleotide sequences in the sample specify the same CDR3. This chain connects TRBV9 to TRBJ1-5; no clear D gene. Trimming shortened V by 0 bases and J by 0 bases, and 7 bases separated the two germline ends. The CDR3 extends over 15 amino acids. Germline lookup yields CDR1 SGDLS and CDR2 YYNGEE. CDR3 protein: CASSVAGNSNQPQHF. The CDR3 DNA reads as TGTGCCAGCAGCGTAGCCGGGAATAGCAATCAGCCCCAGCATTTT.

The CDR3, as DNA: TGTGCCAGCAAGGGGACAGGATACTACGAGCAGTACTTC. Amino acid sequence: CASKGTGYYEQYF. The rearrangement joins TRBV7-2 to TRBJ2-7, with 8 bases lining up with TRBD1. Germline V gives CDR1 SGHTA, CDR2 FQGNSA. Trimming took 7 bases from V and 3 from J; bases not matched to a gene: 5. This CDR3 spans 13 amino acids.

V usage is TRBV30 and J usage is TRBJ1-1; no clear D. The germline V gene has CDR1 GTSNPN and CDR2 SVGIG (reference sequence). Trimming removed 5 bases from V and 2 bases from J, with 12 bases in between. This CDR3 comprises 13 residues. CDR3 coding DNA: TGTGCCTGGGCCACTCGCTATAACACTGAAGCTTTCTTT. Amino acids: CAWATRYNTEAFF.

Comment on this clone: The sample contains more than one DNA sequence encoding this CDR3. The chain combines TRBV6-5 with TRBJ2-6, with D hard to call. The CDR3 extends over 13 amino acids. Germline-derived CDR1 and CDR2 are MNHEY and SVGAGI. Trimming took off 0 bases at V and 3 bases at J, with 0 bases between the two ends. The CDR3, as DNA: TGTGCCAGCAGTTACTCTGGGGCCAACGTCCTGACTTTC. Encoded protein: CASSYSGANVLTF.

The gene calls are TRBV28 and TRBJ2-5, with D hard to call. Looked up from germline, CDR1 is MDHEN and CDR2 is SYDVKM. The CDR3 totals 14 residues. Between the trimmed V and J ends, which lost 1 base and 4 bases, there was a span of 10 bases. As DNA, the CDR3 is TGTGCCAGCAGTTTATTCCAGGAGCGAGAGACCCAGTACTTC. This sequence encodes CASSLFQERETQYF.

This chain uses TRBV5-1 with TRBJ2-6; D is undetermined. From germline, CDR1 is SGHRS and CDR2 YFSETQ. V was trimmed by 0 bases and J by 4 bases, leaving 14 bases between them. The CDR3 length is 17 residues. Here the CDR3 reads CASSLVVVASGANVLTF. The DNA of the CDR3 is TGCGCCAGCAGCTTGGTGGTGGTGGCCAGCGGGGCCAACGTCCTGACTTTC. Variable domain in full (rest from reference TRBV5-1 and TRBJ2-6): KAGVTQTPRYLIKTRGQQVTLSCSPISGHRSVSWYQQTPGQGLQFLFEYFSETQRNKGNFPGRFSGRQFSNSRSEMNVSTLELGDSALYLCASSLVVVASGANVLTFGAGSRLTVL.

V usage is TRBV6-6 and J usage is TRBJ1-6; D is perhaps TRBD1 (5 bases). The ends were cut back, 2 bases at V and 12 bases at J, with 11 bases in the middle. The length of the CDR3 is 13 residues. CDR1 and CDR2 from the germline V gene are MNHNY and SVGAGI (reference sequence). CDR3 loop: CASSYAGRGPLHF. The CDR3 bases are TGTGCCAGCAGTTACGCGGGGAGGGGACCCCTCCACTTT.

The chain recombines TRBV27 with TRBJ1-1; TRBD1 matches 11 bases. Germline CDR1 and CDR2: MNHEY and SMNVEV (reference sequence). After removal of 4 bases from V and 5 bases from J, the junction contained 9 bases not matched to a gene. This CDR3 has 16 amino acids. The CDR3 DNA follows: TGTGCCAGCAGTTGGACAGGGGGCGCGTTGGGGACTGAAGCTTTCTTT. It encodes CASSWTGGALGTEAFF.

The chain employs TRBV5-6 and TRBJ1-2, with D maybe TRBD1 (6 bases). The germline V gene encodes CDR1 SGHDT and CDR2 YYEEEE. The CDR3 totals 15 residues. The V and J ends lost 0 bases and 4 bases respectively, with 13 bases between them. The CDR3 region has the DNA TGTGCCAGCAGCTTGGGGCCCGAGGGGGGCTATGGCTACACCTTC. The encoded protein is CASSLGPEGGYGYTF.

This chain uses TRBV29-1 with TRBJ2-3; 9 bases agree with TRBD1. The CDR3 totals 14 residues. Germline CDR1 is SQVTM and CDR2 is ANQGSEA. The trim removed 7 bases at V and 2 bases at J, leaving 7 bases unmatched. The CDR3 is CSARTQGATDTQYF. The CDR3 DNA follows: TGCAGCGCCCGAACACAGGGGGCCACAGATACGCAGTATTTT.

The gene calls are TRBV4-3 and TRBJ2-2; no clear D. This CDR3 contains 18 residues. Per the germline V gene, CDR1 is LGHNA and CDR2 is YSLEER. Trimming shortened V by 0 bases and J by 2 bases, and 16 bases separated the two germline ends. In nucleotides, the CDR3 is TGCGCCAGCAGCCAAGATTTCGGCCTCTCTGAAAACACCGGGGAGCTGTTTTTT. This gives the protein CASSQDFGLSENTGELFF.

This chain joins TRBV2 and TRBJ2-1; TRBD2 agrees at 13 bases. J was trimmed by 7 bases and V by 4 bases; bases with no gene match: 10. The germline CDR1 and CDR2 sequences are SNHLY and FYNNEI. There are 17 residues in the CDR3. The CDR3 loop is CASSARWTSGGTNEQFF. CDR3 bases: TGTGCCAGCAGTGCCCGATGGACTAGCGGGGGAACAAATGAGCAGTTCTTC.

The V gene is TRBV30, the J gene TRBJ2-7; TRBD2 matches 8 bases. The V and J ends lost 0 bases and 7 bases, in that order; junction bases with no gene match: 8. CDR1 and CDR2 from the germline V gene are GTSNPN and SVGIG (reference sequence). The CDR3 covers 14 residues. The DNA for the CDR3 is TGTGCCTGGAGTGTATTGGCCTCGGGGGGGGAGCAGTACTTC. It encodes CAWSVLASGGEQYF.

The chain has TRBV15 and TRBJ2-3; 7 nucleotides match TRBD1. CDR1 is LNHNV and CDR2 is YYDKDF in the germline V gene (reference sequence). V lost 5 bases to trimming and J lost 0 bases; unmatched junction nucleotides: 5. This CDR3 comprises 15 residues. CDR3 sequence (DNA): TGTGCCACCAGCTCCCGGGGACAGAGCACAGATACGCAGTATTTT. Translated, it gives CATSSRGQSTDTQYF.

The chain carries TRBV6-5 and TRBJ2-1; weak D call: TRBD2 (5 bases). V gave up 0 bases and J gave up 9 bases, with 15 bases separating them. Germline V gene sequence: CDR1 MNHEY, CDR2 SVGAGI. This CDR3 is 15 amino acids long. CDR3 region: CASSYSSVRTSEQFF. DNA of the CDR3: TGTGCCAGCAGTTACTCTAGCGTTAGGACGAGTGAGCAGTTCTTC.

The rearrangement links TRBV7-6 to TRBJ2-1; 9 positions match TRBD1. Trimming cost V 4 bases and J 4 bases; bases outside gene matches: 14. The CDR3 is 18 amino acids. CDR1 is SGHVS, CDR2 FNYEAQ, per germline. CDR3 protein: CASSSDRGGSPLYNEQFF. CDR3 nucleotides: TGTGCCAGCAGCTCGGACAGGGGTGGCTCCCCTTTATACAATGAGCAGTTCTTC.

The rearrangement links TRBV6-6 to TRBJ2-7; D not resolved. The V gene lost 1 base and the J gene lost 6 bases, with 13 bases spanning the gap. The germline CDR1 and CDR2 sequences are MNHNY and SVGAGI (reference sequence). The CDR3 sequence is 14 residues long. The CDR3 DNA sequence: TGTGCCAGCAGTTACTGGGTGTCCGCGGTCGAGCAGTACTTC. Amino acid sequence: CASSYWVSAVEQYF.

The chain couples TRBV11-1 to TRBJ1-1; a possible D gene is TRBD1 (5 bases). The CDR3 has 14 amino acids. Trimming removed 8 bases from V and 0 bases from J, with 13 bases in between. Germline V CDR1 and CDR2: SGHAT, FQDESV (reference sequence). DNA for the CDR3: TGTGCCAGCCACTTGGGGGGATTGAACACTGAAGCTTTCTTT. Amino acid sequence: CASHLGGLNTEAFF.

This chain uses TRBV4-2 with TRBJ2-3; 9 bases fit TRBD2. The length of the CDR3 is 17 residues. Germline CDR1 LGHNA, CDR2 YNFKEQ. Trimming took 2 bases from V and 2 from J; bases not matched to a gene: 8. This CDR3 is CASSQPQPSGITDTQYF. The CDR3 bases are TGTGCCAGCAGCCAACCCCAGCCTAGCGGGATCACAGATACGCAGTATTTT.

The rearrangement links TRBV5-1 to TRBJ1-1; D is unclear. Trimming pared 4 bases from V and 3 bases from J, leaving 10 bases between. The CDR3 length is 13 residues. Germline V gene data show CDR1 as SGHRS and CDR2 as YFSETQ. CDR3 nucleotides: TGCGCCAGCAGCGGGCGGGGTTACACTGAAGCTTTCTTT. Its protein product is CASSGRGYTEAFF. The whole variable domain, filled in from reference TRBV5-1 and TRBJ1-1, reads KAGVTQTPRYLIKTRGQQVTLSCSPISGHRSVSWYQQTPGQGLQFLFEYFSETQRNKGNFPGRFSGRQFSNSRSEMNVSTLELGDSALYLCASSGRGYTEAFFGQGTRLTVV.

The genes are TRBV7-3 and TRBJ2-6; tentative D call: TRBD2 (7 bases). This CDR3 contains 17 residues. Germline CDR1 reads SGHTA; CDR2 reads FQGTGA. Trimming cost V 8 bases and J 0 bases, with 17 bases left between them. CDR3: CASGGGGPYSGANVLTF. Here the CDR3 DNA reads TGTGCCAGCGGCGGCGGGGGCCCTTACTCTGGGGCCAACGTCCTGACTTTC. The complete variable domain, with remaining parts taken from reference TRBV7-3 and TRBJ2-6, reads GAGVSQTPSNKVTEKGKYVELRCDPISGHTALYWYRQSLGQGPEFLIYFQGTGAADDSGLPNDRFFAVRPEGSVSTLKIQRTERGDSAVYLCASGGGGPYSGANVLTFGAGSRLTVL.